This is a list of T cell receptor beta chains from one sample in a study of vaccination and CD4 T cells after COVID-19. No antigen has been identified for these receptors. TCRdb reprocessed the PCR reads with MiXCR, giving one entry per CDR3 protein. This table has about 9,500 distinct CDR3 sequences, roughly 30% appearing once. The sample taken for sequencing was CD4+ T cells from blood, cultured in vitro. All receptors derive from a human donor in good health. Each CDR3 is given with its conserved first and last residue. A D gene is named only where the DNA matches it firmly. Clone size, where shown, is once, few, many, or a class for clones that have expanded.

V,size,D,J,CDR3,DNA
TRBV29-1,few,NA,TRBJ2-7,CSAIGTPAYEQYF,TGCAGCGCGATCGGGACGCCGGCCTACGAGCAGTACTTC
TRBV7-2,few,NA,TRBJ2-7,CASSLYASSYEQYF,TGTGCCAGCAGCTTATATGCCAGCTCCTACGAGCAGTACTTC
TRBV6-1,few,NA,TRBJ2-3,CASGAMSSLTDTQYF,TGTGCCAGCGGAGCGATGAGCAGCCTTACAGATACGCAGTATTTT
TRBV28,NA,NA,TRBJ2-7,CASSFSPLDPAALSYEQYF,TGTGCCAGCAGTTTTTCCCCACTTGATCCGGCCGCCCTCTCCTACGAGCAGTACTTC
TRBV20-1,few,TRBD1,TRBJ2-1,CSASRDRGATYNEQFF,TGCAGTGCCAGTCGGGACAGGGGCGCTACCTACAATGAGCAGTTCTTC
TRBV12-3/TRBV12-4,once,TRBD2,TRBJ2-7,CASRSTGVSLASGTYEQYF,TGTGCCAGCAGGAGTACCGGGGTTTCCCTGGCTAGCGGTACCTACGAGCAGTACTTC
TRBV18,NA,TRBD1,TRBJ2-3,CASSPLGQGRTDTQYF,TGTGCCAGCTCACCTTTGGGACAGGGGCGCACAGATACGCAGTATTTT
TRBV20-1,few,NA,TRBJ1-3,CSAADRLSSGNTIYF,TGCAGTGCTGCTGACAGACTCAGCTCTGGAAACACCATATATTTT
TRBV28,NA,NA,TRBJ1-5,CASSYQNTPIRRPQHF,TGTGCCAGCAGCTACCAGAACACGCCTATACGAAGGCCCCAGCATTTT
TRBV2,NA,TRBD2,TRBJ2-1,CASKASGTSHYNEQFF,TGTGCCAGCAAGGCCTCCGGGACTAGCCATTACAATGAGCAGTTCTTC
TRBV11-2,NA,TRBD1,TRBJ2-1,CASSPGTGVVNEQFF,TGTGCCAGCAGCCCGGGGACAGGGGTGGTAAATGAGCAGTTCTTC
TRBV27,few,TRBD2,TRBJ2-3,CASSLYGGRHTDTQYF,TGTGCCAGCAGTTTATATGGCGGGAGACACACAGATACGCAGTATTTT
TRBV11-2,NA,NA,TRBJ1-2,CASGRDLLIDGYTF,TGTGCCAGTGGGAGGGACTTACTCATAGATGGCTACACCTTC
TRBV9,few,TRBD2,TRBJ2-5,CASSVRAGGKETQYF,TGTGCCAGCAGCGTAAGAGCGGGAGGGAAAGAGACCCAGTACTTC
TRBV7-3,few,NA,TRBJ2-2,CASSLSGGVDTGELFF,TGTGCCAGCAGCTTAAGTGGAGGGGTCGACACCGGGGAGCTGTTTTTT
TRBV6-1,few,NA,TRBJ1-1,CATLKGETEAFF,TGTGCCACCCTTAAGGGGGAGACTGAAGCTTTCTTT
TRBV4-3,few,NA,TRBJ1-5,CASSQDLRGGNQPQHF,TGCGCCAGCAGCCAAGATCTTAGAGGGGGCAATCAGCCCCAGCATTTT
TRBV7-2,once,TRBD1,TRBJ1-2,CASSLGDRRYYGYAF,TGTGCCAGCAGCTTAGGGGACAGAAGATACTATGGCTACGCCTTC
TRBV6-2/TRBV6-3,few,NA,TRBJ2-7,CATSPTSYEQYF,TGTGCCACCAGCCCCACCTCCTACGAGCAGTACTTC
TRBV6-1,few,TRBD2,TRBJ2-3,CASSGLAGGDTQYF,TGTGCCAGCAGTGGACTAGCGGGAGGAGATACGCAGTATTTT
TRBV28,once,TRBD1,TRBJ2-7,CASSKTGVPYEQYF,TGTGCCAGCAGTAAAACAGGGGTCCCCTACGAGCAGTACTTC
TRBV11-3,NA,NA,TRBJ1-1,CASSLDQGTEAFF,TGTGCCAGCAGCTTAGACCAGGGAACTGAAGCTTTCTTT
TRBV28,few,NA,TRBJ1-1,CASRLYRGGTEAFF,TGTGCCAGCAGGTTGTATAGGGGAGGCACTGAAGCTTTCTTT
TRBV6-1,few,NA,TRBJ2-1,CASSGGRISEQFF,TGTGCCAGCAGTGGAGGTAGAATAAGTGAGCAGTTCTTC
TRBV9,NA,NA,TRBJ1-2,CASSPYRGSYGYTF,TGTGCCAGCAGCCCGTACCGGGGCAGCTATGGCTACACCTTC
TRBV7-7,few,NA,TRBJ2-6,CASSAGQTPGANVLTF,TGTGCTAGCAGCGCAGGACAGACCCCTGGGGCCAACGTCCTGACTTTC
TRBV6-2/TRBV6-3,NA,NA,TRBJ2-6,CASSSPWGGRSGANVLTF,TGTGCCAGCAGTTCCCCTTGGGGGGGCCGCTCTGGGGCCAACGTCCTGACTTTC
TRBV7-2,few,NA,TRBJ2-7,CASSSKSSYEQYF,TGTGCCAGCAGCTCCAAATCGTCCTACGAGCAGTACTTC
TRBV19,NA,TRBD1,TRBJ1-5,CASSETGGNQPQHF,TGTGCCAGCTCCGAGACAGGGGGCAATCAGCCCCAGCATTTT
TRBV20-1,NA,NA,TRBJ2-7,CSADGSGSSYEQYF,TGCAGTGCTGATGGTAGCGGAAGCTCCTACGAGCAGTACTTC
TRBV5-1,NA,TRBD2,TRBJ2-7,CASSLTTSGSFSYEQYF,TGCGCCAGCAGCTTGACAACTAGCGGGAGCTTCTCCTACGAGCAGTACTTC
TRBV7-3,few,TRBD2,TRBJ2-7,CASSLTSGSREQYF,TGTGCCAGCAGCTTGACTAGCGGGAGTAGAGAGCAGTACTTC
TRBV2,few,NA,TRBJ1-2,CASSEGQGLDNYGYTF,TGTGCCAGCAGTGAAGGGCAGGGACTAGATAACTATGGCTACACCTTC
TRBV20-1,NA,NA,TRBJ2-3,CSARDRVGAADTQYF,TGCAGTGCTAGAGATCGGGTTGGTGCAGCGGATACGCAGTATTTT
TRBV30,few,NA,TRBJ2-5,CAWSVVPPETQYF,TGTGCCTGGAGTGTAGTCCCCCCTGAGACCCAGTACTTC
TRBV18,NA,NA,TRBJ2-5,CASSPAGGETQYF,TGTGCCAGCTCACCAGCCGGAGGAGAGACCCAGTACTTC
TRBV25-1,few,NA,TRBJ2-1,CASSPSSASGNEQFF,TGTGCCAGCAGTCCGTCGTCTGCCTCAGGCAATGAGCAGTTCTTC
TRBV3-1,once,NA,TRBJ2-7,CASSQLDIHEQYF,TGTGCCAGCAGCCAACTCGACATCCACGAGCAGTACTTC
TRBV29-1,NA,TRBD2,TRBJ2-3,CSVLGFGTSGTTDTQYF,TGCAGCGTGTTGGGGTTTGGGACTAGCGGGACGACTGATACGCAGTATTTT
TRBV28,few,NA,TRBJ1-5,CASNRRSPSNQPQHF,TGTGCCAGCAACCGTAGGAGTCCAAGCAATCAGCCCCAGCATTTT
TRBV28,NA,TRBD1,TRBJ2-5,CASSLTGQGAWETQYF,TGTGCCAGCAGCCTAACCGGACAGGGAGCCTGGGAGACCCAGTACTTC
TRBV27,few,NA,TRBJ2-3,CASRNRPGAVSRGTQYF,TGTGCCAGCAGGAATAGACCAGGGGCAGTTTCTCGGGGTACGCAGTATTTT
TRBV7-2,few,TRBD1,TRBJ1-1,CASIRTGGMNTEAFF,TGTGCCAGTATCCGGACAGGGGGCATGAACACTGAAGCTTTCTTT
TRBV19,NA,NA,TRBJ2-7,CASSNPKLGEYEQYF,TGTGCCAGTAGTAACCCAAAGCTGGGGGAGTACGAGCAGTACTTC
TRBV5-6,once,TRBD1,TRBJ1-2,CASSPRQGGYTF,TGTGCCAGCAGCCCTCGACAGGGTGGCTACACCTTC
TRBV5-5,few,NA,TRBJ1-6,CASGNPGTHNSPLHF,TGTGCCAGCGGCAATCCGGGAACCCATAATTCACCCCTCCACTTT
TRBV28,NA,NA,TRBJ2-7,CASSWAGQLPYEQYF,TGTGCCAGCAGTTGGGCGGGACAGCTCCCCTACGAGCAGTACTTC
TRBV28,NA,TRBD1,TRBJ1-3,CASITGGGLGGNTIYF,TGTGCCAGCATAACAGGGGGGGGACTGGGAGGAAACACCATATATTTT
TRBV5-6,NA,NA,TRBJ2-7,CASSFGATYEQYF,TGTGCCAGCAGCTTTGGCGCTACCTACGAGCAGTACTTC
TRBV15,few,TRBD1,TRBJ2-1,CATSRGPSDRAYNEQFF,TGTGCCACCAGCAGAGGTCCGAGCGACAGGGCCTACAATGAGCAGTTCTTC
TRBV28,NA,TRBD2,TRBJ2-1,CASSSGWMGLAGETWRNEQFF,TGTGCCAGCAGTTCTGGTTGGATGGGACTAGCGGGAGAAACATGGAGGAATGAGCAGTTCTTC
TRBV25-1,few,NA,TRBJ1-5,CASSWGYQPQHF,TGTGCCAGCTCTTGGGGCTATCAGCCCCAGCATTTT
TRBV20-1,NA,TRBD1,TRBJ2-5,CSAEVRDRGGETQYF,TGCAGTGCCGAGGTCAGGGACAGGGGGGGAGAGACCCAGTACTTC
TRBV5-1,few,NA,TRBJ2-3,CASSGGLITDTQYF,TGCGCCAGCAGCGGAGGATTGATCACAGATACGCAGTATTTT
TRBV6-1,NA,NA,TRBJ1-1,CATRLWDTEAFF,TGTGCCACTCGGTTGTGGGACACTGAAGCTTTCTTT